The 5 T cell receptor beta chains below come from one sample, sequenced in a study of T cells after yellow fever vaccination. Via MiXCR, TCRdb re-called the 5' RACE reads, giving one row per CDR3 protein. Of under 350,000 distinct CDR3 sequences listed, approximately 4% are singletons. Specimen: PBMCs, collected 5 days after the yellow fever booster vaccination. These receptors all stem from a man aged 18 to 30 who received the YFV17D yellow fever vaccine.

This CDR3 reads CASSLWEGAVTEAFF. CDR3 nucleotides: TGTGCCAGCAGCTTGTGGGAAGGGGCGGTCACTGAAGCTTTCTTT. The chain recombines TRBV5-8 with TRBJ1-1; TRBD1 is a possible D gene (5 bases). Germline CDR1 SGHTS, CDR2 YDEGEE. CDR3 length equals 15 residues. Between the trimmed V and J ends, which lost 1 base and 4 bases, there was a span of 14 bases.

This clonotype was observed a handful of times. The chain recombines TRBV4-1 with TRBJ1-1; D not certain. The V end lost 0 bases, the J end lost 9 bases, and 20 bases lay between the germline ends. The CDR3 has 16 residues. Looked up from germline, CDR1 is MGHRA and CDR2 is YSYEKL. The CDR3: CASSQDLRVPKPQAFF. In DNA form, the CDR3 reads TGCGCCAGCAGCCAAGATCTCCGGGTGCCGAAGCCCCAAGCTTTCTTT.

In its sample, this clonotype was seen many times. The chain recombines TRBV12-3 or TRBV12-4 with TRBJ2-5; 7 bases fit TRBD2. The CDR3 is made up of 14 amino acids. V trimming: 8 bases; J trimming: 1 base; junction bases outside the gene matches: 7. DNA of the CDR3: TGTGCCAGCTCCAAGGGAGGGTCCCAAGAGACCCAGTACTTC. Residues: CASSKGGSQETQYF.

This clonotype was seen a handful of times. V and J are TRBV3-1 and TRBJ2-7; TRBD2 might be the D (6 bases). V was cut by 3 bases and J by 6 bases, with 9 bases left in between. The CDR3 spans 12 residues. Per germline, CDR1 LGHDT and CDR2 YNNKEL (reference sequence). CDR3 region: CASSHGGSEQYV. The DNA for the CDR3 is TGTGCCAGCAGCCATGGGGGGTCCGAGCAGTACGTC.

The chain uses TRBV4-3 and TRBJ1-6, with D perhaps matching TRBD1 (5 bases). V lost 4 bases and J lost 4, with 11 bases in between. The CDR3 has 15 residues. Germline lookup yields CDR1 LGHNA and CDR2 YSLEER. The CDR3 DNA sequence: TGCGCCAGCAGCCCCATGGGACGGTATAATTCACCCCTCCACTTT. The encoded protein is CASSPMGRYNSPLHF.